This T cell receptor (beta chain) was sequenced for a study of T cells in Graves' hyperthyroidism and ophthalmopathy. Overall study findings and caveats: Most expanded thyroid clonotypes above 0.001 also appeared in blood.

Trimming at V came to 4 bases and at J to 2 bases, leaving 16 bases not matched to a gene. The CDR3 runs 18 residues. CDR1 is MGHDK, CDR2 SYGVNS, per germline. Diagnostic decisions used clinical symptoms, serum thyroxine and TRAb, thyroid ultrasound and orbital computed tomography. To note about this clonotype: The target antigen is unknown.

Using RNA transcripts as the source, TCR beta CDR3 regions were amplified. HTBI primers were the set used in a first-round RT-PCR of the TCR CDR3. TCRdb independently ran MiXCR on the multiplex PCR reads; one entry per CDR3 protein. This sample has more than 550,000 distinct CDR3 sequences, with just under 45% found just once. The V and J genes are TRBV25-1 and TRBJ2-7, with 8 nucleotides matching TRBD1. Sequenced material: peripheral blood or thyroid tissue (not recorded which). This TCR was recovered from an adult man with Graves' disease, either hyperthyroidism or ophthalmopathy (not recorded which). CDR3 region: CASSARPLQGQVPYEQYF. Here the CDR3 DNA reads TGTGCCAGCAGTGCTAGGCCTCTCCAGGGACAGGTTCCCTACGAGCAGTACTTC.